The rows below give T cell receptor beta chains drawn from one sample of a study of cytomegalovirus exposure and HLA in healthy donors. The data were produced by immunoSEQ multiplex PCR, yet TCRdb's version contains in-frame clones alone and is incomplete. With more than 75,000 clones in the sample, the ten largest clones hold 15%. Material: PBMCs. Receptors were obtained from a man aged 50 or older in good health and CMV-seropositive. Each CDR3 is given without its conserved first and last residue. Each record gives: D gene, V gene, CDR3 length, J gene, CDR3 protein. A D gene is named only where the DNA matches it firmly.

d_call: TRBD2
v_call: TRBV7-9
cdr3_length: 13
j_call: TRBJ2-3
cdr3_aa: ASSQLAGGSDTQY

d_call: TRBD2
v_call: TRBV27
cdr3_length: 13
j_call: TRBJ2-1
cdr3_aa: ASSPGTSGMVEQF

d_call: NA
v_call: TRBV7-2
cdr3_length: 14
j_call: TRBJ2-7
cdr3_aa: ASSSVSGPGHYEQY

d_call: TRBD2
v_call: TRBV5-3
cdr3_length: 14
j_call: TRBJ2-2
cdr3_aa: ARSFSGRAPTGELF

d_call: TRBD1
v_call: TRBV19
cdr3_length: 14
j_call: TRBJ2-5
cdr3_aa: ASSIRSNTGGATQY

d_call: TRBD2
v_call: TRBV18
cdr3_length: 16
j_call: TRBJ2-2
cdr3_aa: ASSPKSSGSRVTGELF

d_call: TRBD1
v_call: TRBV2
cdr3_length: 11
j_call: TRBJ2-1
cdr3_aa: ASLWDSKNEQF

d_call: NA
v_call: TRBV4-2
cdr3_length: 14
j_call: TRBJ2-7
cdr3_aa: ASSQDLGGIKYEQY

d_call: TRBD2
v_call: TRBV7-2
cdr3_length: 17
j_call: TRBJ2-1
cdr3_aa: ASSLVQAGGSWGYNEQF

d_call: TRBD1
v_call: TRBV19
cdr3_length: 12
j_call: TRBJ1-1
cdr3_aa: ASSIATGQGRAF

d_call: TRBD1
v_call: TRBV6-1
cdr3_length: 13
j_call: TRBJ2-3
cdr3_aa: ASSAGTGGADTQY

d_call: TRBD2
v_call: TRBV19
cdr3_length: 12
j_call: TRBJ2-7
cdr3_aa: ASSIVGGRREQY

d_call: NA
v_call: TRBV7-2
cdr3_length: 12
j_call: TRBJ1-1
cdr3_aa: ASSFSSPNTEAF

d_call: NA
v_call: TRBV19
cdr3_length: 13
j_call: TRBJ2-3
cdr3_aa: ASSFRLGVTDTQY

d_call: TRBD2
v_call: TRBV5-1
cdr3_length: 13
j_call: TRBJ2-7
cdr3_aa: ASSSGLAGIYEQY

d_call: TRBD1
v_call: TRBV25-1
cdr3_length: 12
j_call: TRBJ1-1
cdr3_aa: ASTRTGMNTEAF

d_call: NA
v_call: TRBV7-6
cdr3_length: 11
j_call: TRBJ1-6
cdr3_aa: ASSLGGDSPLH

d_call: TRBD1
v_call: TRBV4-3
cdr3_length: 12
j_call: TRBJ2-2
cdr3_aa: ASSQGQGNEELF

d_call: NA
v_call: TRBV18
cdr3_length: 14
j_call: TRBJ2-1
cdr3_aa: ASSDPRSALRGEQF